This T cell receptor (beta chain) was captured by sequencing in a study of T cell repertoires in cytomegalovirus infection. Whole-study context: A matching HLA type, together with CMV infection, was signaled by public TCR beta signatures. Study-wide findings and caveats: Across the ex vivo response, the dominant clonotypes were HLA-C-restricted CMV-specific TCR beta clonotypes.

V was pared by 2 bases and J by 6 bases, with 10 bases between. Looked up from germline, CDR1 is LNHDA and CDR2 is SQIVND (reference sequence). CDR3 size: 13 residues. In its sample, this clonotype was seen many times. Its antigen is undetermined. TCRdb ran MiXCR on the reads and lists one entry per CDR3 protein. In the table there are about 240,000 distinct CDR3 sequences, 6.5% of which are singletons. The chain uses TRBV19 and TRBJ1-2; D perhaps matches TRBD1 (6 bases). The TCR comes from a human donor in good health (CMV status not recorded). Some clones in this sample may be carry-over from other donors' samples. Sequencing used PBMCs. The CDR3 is CASSIRGLNGYTF. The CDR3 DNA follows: TGTGCCAGTAGTATACGGGGGCTCAATGGCTACACCTTC.